This is a list of T cell receptor beta chains from one sample in a study of blood T cell repertoires in COVID-19. Clones were read by immunoSEQ multiplex PCR, and TCRdb kept only the in-frame ones, dropping some. The sample records 190,000 or so clones, 80% to 90% being singletons. The specimen sequenced was PBMCs or T cells enriched from blood (not recorded which). Source of these receptors: a man younger than 40 who had recovered from COVID-19. Each CDR3 is given with its conserved first and last residue. Each record gives: clone size, V gene, CDR3 protein. Only some rows state a clone size, as once, few, many or a class for expanded clones.

size: once
V: TRBV24-1
CDR3: CATSPVGTLYNEQFF

size: -
V: TRBV21-1
CDR3: CASRVETGQFYEQYF

size: -
V: TRBV30
CDR3: CAWSVSRHLSEQYF

size: -
V: TRBV5-1
CDR3: CASSFLQENTEAFF

size: -
V: TRBV6-5
CDR3: CASSYSGRGAVYEQYF

size: -
V: TRBV28
CDR3: CASNPLAAQETQYF

size: -
V: TRBV27
CDR3: CASSFGTGVYEQYF

size: -
V: TRBV6-5
CDR3: CASSPRTDTQYF

size: -
V: TRBV5-1
CDR3: CASSQGQMDGYTF

size: -
V: TRBV29-1
CDR3: CSVGQGAPYEQYF

size: -
V: TRBV24-1
CDR3: CATSSYYADTQYF

size: -
V: TRBV19
CDR3: CASSSYGTGGETQYF

size: -
V: TRBV6-4
CDR3: CATAPTSGSGNEQFF

size: medium-sized
V: TRBV27
CDR3: CASSLHHVGLAGGYEQYF

size: -
V: TRBV12-3/TRBV12-4
CDR3: CASRTSGIDTQYF

size: -
V: TRBV11-3
CDR3: CASSPGGRPNTEAFF

size: -
V: TRBV6-5
CDR3: CASSYSSRGVYGYTF

size: few
V: TRBV4-1
CDR3: CASSQPGTSNGYTF

size: -
V: TRBV21-1
CDR3: CASLGGGRGWNNEQFF

size: -
V: TRBV10-3
CDR3: CAISRGPQETQYF

size: -
V: TRBV5-4
CDR3: CASSAGQGETQYF

size: -
V: TRBV5-1
CDR3: CASSLNRVGLFF

size: -
V: TRBV13
CDR3: CASSLLQGDLYGYTF

size: -
V: TRBV28
CDR3: CASSWTGGNTEAFF

size: -
V: TRBV4-1
CDR3: CASSQVASGRTNIQYF

size: -
V: TRBV5-1
CDR3: CASSLGGTENYEQYF

size: once
V: TRBV7-5
CDR3: CARSLNLAGTPDTQYF

size: -
V: TRBV10-1
CDR3: CASGGTSDDTDTQYF

size: -
V: TRBV10-3
CDR3: CAISELTGHDYGYTF

size: -
V: TRBV10-2
CDR3: CASSRRDSYEQYF